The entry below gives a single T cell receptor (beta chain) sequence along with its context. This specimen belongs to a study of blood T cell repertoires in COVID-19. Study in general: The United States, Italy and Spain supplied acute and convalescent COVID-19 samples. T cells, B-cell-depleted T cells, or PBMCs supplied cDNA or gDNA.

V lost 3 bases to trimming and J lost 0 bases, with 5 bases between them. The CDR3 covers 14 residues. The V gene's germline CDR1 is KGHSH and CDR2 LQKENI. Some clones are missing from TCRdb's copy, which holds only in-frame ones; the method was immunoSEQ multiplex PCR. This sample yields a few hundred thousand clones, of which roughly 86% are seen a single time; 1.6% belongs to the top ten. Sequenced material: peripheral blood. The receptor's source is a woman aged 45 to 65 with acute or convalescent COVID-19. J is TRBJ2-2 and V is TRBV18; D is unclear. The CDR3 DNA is TGTGCCAGCTCACCTATCTCGAACACCGGGGAGCTGTTTTTT. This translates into CASSPISNTGELFF.